The 22 T cell receptor beta chains presented below share a single source sample, sequenced in a study of beta chain features in type 1 diabetes. As every portion of the isolated RNA was reverse transcribed, the sequencing read expressed TCRB transcripts. The repertoire was sequenced with immunoSEQ multiplex PCR; TCRdb's copy has only in-frame clones and lacks some. The sample contains 600,000 to 700,000 clones, around 12% of which appear only once. Findings and caveats of the study: Moderate but significant shortening of TCRB CDR3s was recorded in all four CD4+ subsets from Type 1 diabetes patients.

These receptors are not linked to any known antigen. Sequencing was done on a sample of naive CD4+ T cells from blood. These receptors originate from a man in his thirties or forties with type 1 diabetes.

J is TRBJ2-2 and V is TRBV15; 7 nucleotides align to TRBD1. In germline, CDR1 is LNHNV, CDR2 YYDKDF (reference sequence). J was trimmed by 0 bases and V by 0 bases; bases with no gene match: 7. The CDR3 loop spans 18 amino acids. The CDR3 region has the DNA TGTGCCACCAGCAGAGATGCAGGGGGTTTCACGAACACCGGGGAGCTGTTTTTT. Protein product: CATSRDAGGFTNTGELFF.

The chain joins TRBV10-3 to TRBJ1-6; D is uncertain. Germline V CDR1 and CDR2: ENHRY, SYGVKD. The CDR3 totals 14 residues. Deletions cut 4 bases from V and 6 bases from J, with 10 bases between. The CDR3 DNA reads TGTGCCATCAGTGTCGACCGCGTTAATTCACCCCTCCACTTT. Protein: CAISVDRVNSPLHF.

This chain connects TRBV19 to TRBJ1-1; D gene ambiguous. The CDR3 is 13 amino acids. Trimming took off 9 bases at V and 0 bases at J, with 11 bases between the two ends. The germline gives CDR1 LNHDA, CDR2 SQIVND (reference sequence). CDR3 sequence: CASNENLNTEAFF. CDR3 bases: TGTGCCAGCAACGAGAATTTGAACACTGAAGCTTTCTTT. The full variable domain, with the rest looked up from reference TRBV19 and TRBJ1-1, is DGGITQSPKYLFRKEGQNVTLSCEQNLNHDAMYWYRQDPGQGLRLIYYSQIVNDFQKGDIAEGYSVSREKKESFPLTVTSAQKNPTAFYLCASNENLNTEAFFGQGTRLTVV.

There are a few counts of this clone. The genes are TRBV5-6 and TRBJ2-3, with 8 bases identical to TRBD1. The J segment lost 2 bases and the V segment lost 0 bases, leaving 5 bases of the junction unmatched. This CDR3 comprises 16 residues. Germline lookup yields CDR1 SGHDT and CDR2 YYEEEE. CDR3 DNA sequence: TGTGCCAGCAGCTTGGCCGGGACAGGCCACACAGATACGCAGTATTTT. The encoded protein is CASSLAGTGHTDTQYF. Combining the CDR3 with reference TRBV5-6 and TRBJ2-3 gives the whole variable domain DAGVTQSPTHLIKTRGQQVTLRCSPKSGHDTVSWYQQALGQGPQFIFQYYEEEERQRGNFPDRFSGHQFPNYSSELNVNALLLGDSALYLCASSLAGTGHTDTQYFGPGTRLTVL.

This clone was seen only a few times. The DNA for the CDR3 is TGTGCCAGCAGTACAGGGTTCTACGAGCAGTACTTC. Protein sequence: CASSTGFYEQYF. This chain connects TRBV2 to TRBJ2-7, with D perhaps matching TRBD1 (6 bases). CDR1 is SNHLY and CDR2 is FYNNEI in the germline V gene. Trimming removed 5 bases at V and 3 bases at J, with 8 bases between. The CDR3 totals 12 residues.

This clone was picked up a small number of times. The genes are TRBV5-1 and TRBJ2-5; tentatively, D is TRBD2 (6 bases). V shed 3 bases and J shed 5 bases, with 20 bases lying between them. CDR3 length: 16 amino acids. Germline assignment: CDR1 SGHRS and CDR2 YFSETQ. For the CDR3, the DNA is TGCGCCAGCAGCTCGGAGGCTGCGGGGCCGAGGGAGACCCAGTACTTC. Protein sequence: CASSSEAAGPRETQYF.

This clone was seen more than once but under ten times. Other DNA sequences in the same sample also yield this CDR3. The chain is built from TRBV2 and TRBJ1-2; unclear D gene. This CDR3 spans 15 amino acids. Germline loops: CDR1 SNHLY, CDR2 FYNNEI. V lost 1 base and J 2 bases, leaving 11 bases between the germline ends. In DNA, the CDR3 is TGTGCCAGCAGTGAAGGTGGAGGGCGCAACTATGGCTACACCTTC. Amino acid sequence: CASSEGGGRNYGYTF.

DNA for the CDR3: TGTGCCAGCAGCTCCTACGGGACCTCCTACGAGCAGTACTTC. The encoded protein is CASSSYGTSYEQYF. V and J are TRBV7-2 and TRBJ2-7; D assignment may be TRBD1 or TRBD2 (5 bases each). The germline gives CDR1 SGHTA, CDR2 FQGNSA. The CDR3 contains 14 residues. V lost 4 bases to trimming and J lost 0 bases, with 10 bases between them.

This clone has only a few counts. Germline is not matched at one junction end, which may reflect a read error. CDR3 in amino acids: CASSTPTSGSDF. The CDR3 DNA sequence: TGTGCCAGCAGTACCCCAACTAGCGGGAGCGACTTC. The chain couples TRBV28 to TRBJ2-7; 11 positions agree with TRBD2. The CDR3 spans 12 residues. CDR1 is MDHEN and CDR2 is SYDVKM in the germline V gene.

A few counts support this clone. This rearrangement joins TRBV13 to TRBJ1-1; no clear D gene. The germline CDR1 and CDR2 sequences are PRHDT and FYEKMQ (reference sequence). CDR3 size: 13 residues. With 2 bases removed from V and 1 base from J, the gap between germline ends came to 5 bases. The DNA of the CDR3 is TGTGCCAGCAGCTTACAGAGGAACACTGAAGCTTTCTTT. Translated, it gives CASSLQRNTEAFF.

The CDR3 here is CSVDGTNYGYTF. The CDR3 bases are TGCAGCGTAGACGGGACTAACTATGGCTACACCTTC. V gene TRBV29-1 combines with J gene TRBJ1-2, with no clear D. The V and J ends lost 6 bases and 0 bases respectively, with 8 bases between them. The germline gives CDR1 SQVTM, CDR2 ANQGSEA. The CDR3 has 12 amino acids.

The chain is built from TRBV11-2 and TRBJ1-2; D is perhaps TRBD1 (5 bases). CDR1 is SGHAT, CDR2 FQNNGV, per germline. This CDR3 has 14 residues. V gave up 0 bases and J gave up 8 bases, with 13 bases separating them. The CDR3 coding sequence is TGTGCCAGCAGCTTAGAAGATCAGGGAGTAGGCTACACCTTC. This encodes CASSLEDQGVGYTF.

This clone was seen only a few times. V and J are TRBV11-2 and TRBJ1-5; D is unresolved. This CDR3 is 15 amino acids long. Trimming took 1 base from V and 6 from J, leaving 13 bases between them. Germline loops: CDR1 SGHAT, CDR2 FQNNGV. The CDR3 region is CASSLAPGSGQPQHF. The DNA for the CDR3 is TGTGCCAGCAGCTTAGCACCAGGCTCAGGTCAGCCCCAGCATTTT.

The gene calls are TRBV10-3 and TRBJ2-1; 11 bases match TRBD1. This CDR3 contains 12 residues. The germline CDR1 and CDR2 sequences are ENHRY and SYGVKD. The trim removed 11 bases at V and 6 bases at J, leaving 3 bases unmatched. The CDR3 DNA is TGTGCCTTGGGGACAGGGGGCAATGAGCAGTTCTTC. Protein product: CALGTGGNEQFF.

This chain connects TRBV5-1 to TRBJ2-1; TRBD1 matches at 7 bases. CDR1 and CDR2 from the germline V gene are SGHRS and YFSETQ. V dropped 0 bases and J dropped 6; count of bases not matched to a gene: 6. The CDR3 runs 15 residues. CDR3: CASSLADRVVNEQFF. The DNA for the CDR3 is TGCGCCAGCAGCTTGGCCGACAGGGTAGTCAATGAGCAGTTCTTC. The full variable domain, in which reference TRBV5-1 and TRBJ2-1 provide the parts outside the CDR3, is KAGVTQTPRYLIKTRGQQVTLSCSPISGHRSVSWYQQTPGQGLQFLFEYFSETQRNKGNFPGRFSGRQFSNSRSEMNVSTLELGDSALYLCASSLADRVVNEQFFGPGTRLTVL.

The rearrangement joins TRBV29-1 to TRBJ1-1, with 9 bases that match TRBD1. Germline CDR1 is SQVTM and CDR2 is ANQGSEA. Trimming removed 4 bases from V and 0 bases from J; junction bases left unmatched: 6. The CDR3 totals 15 residues. CDR3 coding DNA: TGCAGCGTTGCCAGAGACAGGGGGGTGAACACTGAAGCTTTCTTT. Residues: CSVARDRGVNTEAFF.

This clone was counted between two and nine times. CDR3 region: CASSSTPYEQYF. The CDR3 region has the DNA TGTGCCAGCAGCTCGACCCCCTACGAGCAGTACTTC. The V gene is TRBV7-2, the J gene TRBJ2-7; no clear D gene. The V gene lost 4 bases and the J gene lost 2 bases, with 6 bases spanning the gap. CDR1 and CDR2 (germline): SGHTA, FQGNSA. CDR3 length: 12 residues. The variable domain in full, completed from reference TRBV7-2 and TRBJ2-7, reads GAGVSQSPSNKVTEKGKDVELRCDPISGHTALYWYRQSLGQGLEFLIYFQGNSAPDKSGLPSDRFSAERTGGSVSTLTIQRTQQEDSAVYLCASSSTPYEQYFGPGTRLTVT.

There are a few counts of this clone. This chain joins TRBV2 and TRBJ2-7, with D possibly being TRBD2 (6 bases). Germline CDR1 reads SNHLY; CDR2 reads FYNNEI. The CDR3 extends over 13 amino acids. V was cut by 5 bases and J by 1 base, with 9 bases left in between. As DNA, the CDR3 is TGTGCCAGCAGTCAGGGACTGTCCTACGAGCAGTACTTC. This gives the protein CASSQGLSYEQYF.

This clone was seen a handful of times. The chain uses TRBV7-2 and TRBJ1-1; D gene uncertain. This CDR3 comprises 15 residues. Trimming left V 1 base short and J 4 bases short, with 13 bases between. Per the germline V gene, CDR1 is SGHTA and CDR2 is FQGNSA. CDR3 protein: CASSLGSGLATEAFF. In nucleotides, the CDR3 is TGTGCCAGCAGCTTAGGGTCGGGGTTGGCCACTGAAGCTTTCTTT. Combining the CDR3 with reference TRBV7-2 and TRBJ1-1 gives the whole variable domain GAGVSQSPSNKVTEKGKDVELRCDPISGHTALYWYRQSLGQGLEFLIYFQGNSAPDKSGLPSDRFSAERTGGSVSTLTIQRTQQEDSAVYLCASSLGSGLATEAFFGQGTRLTVV.

The gene calls are TRBV27 and TRBJ2-1; weak D call: TRBD2 (6 bases). Germline loops: CDR1 MNHEY, CDR2 SMNVEV (reference sequence). This CDR3 comprises 14 residues. V was trimmed by 4 bases and J by 12 bases, leaving 19 bases between them. CDR3 sequence: CASSSSGGSNVQFF. As DNA, the CDR3 is TGTGCCAGCAGTTCGAGTGGGGGGTCGAACGTGCAGTTCTTC.

This clone has only a few counts. V gene TRBV25-1 combines with J gene TRBJ1-1; TRBD1 matches at 8 bases. Per germline, CDR1 MGHDK and CDR2 SYGVNS. J was trimmed by 1 base and V by 6 bases; bases with no gene match: 4. The CDR3 is made up of 14 amino acids. DNA of the CDR3: TGTGCCAGCAGCCAGACAGGGGAGAACACTGAAGCTTTCTTT. As protein: CASSQTGENTEAFF.

This clone was observed a handful of times. Other DNA sequences in this specimen translate into the identical CDR3. The chain employs TRBV7-2 and TRBJ2-1, with 9 bases matching TRBD1. With 0 bases clipped from V and 9 bases from J, the junction kept 3 bases outside the gene matches. The CDR3 runs 14 residues. CDR1 is SGHTA and CDR2 is FQGNSA in the germline V gene. CDR3 loop: CASSLAQGAGEQFF. CDR3 sequence (DNA): TGTGCCAGCAGCTTAGCACAGGGGGCGGGTGAGCAGTTCTTC.